A selection of T cell receptor beta chains follows, all from one sample in a study of blood T cell repertoires in COVID-19. TCRdb's copy holds only in-frame clones and misses some; the assay was immunoSEQ multiplex PCR. The sample records approximately 190,000 clones, over 80% being singletons. The source material was peripheral blood. The receptors were gathered from a woman aged 40 to 50 with acute or convalescent COVID-19. Each CDR3 is given with its conserved first and last residue.

V gene	CDR3 protein
TRBV27	CASSFFTGELFF
TRBV6-4	CASRYESEANTEAFF
TRBV12-3/TRBV12-4	CASSFVSPRLFF
TRBV19	CASSMGQGVSYEQYF
TRBV5-1	CASSTGQGIYEQYF
TRBV5-1	CASVPLNRGYNEQFF
TRBV7-9	CASSFFSDDTEAFF
TRBV4-1	CASSQNYRGRGEAFF
TRBV7-8	CASSLAGPNEQYF
TRBV5-1	CASSLGQMNEKLFF
TRBV7-3	CASSPTGAYNEQFF
TRBV24-1	CATSDSRDRTYQPQHF
TRBV7-8	CASSKWTERYATGNQPQHF
TRBV27	CASSPNFNEQYF
TRBV11-1	CASSLQRGEYNEQFF
TRBV30	CAWSVDSAFF
TRBV30	CAWSTRDLTIYF
TRBV10-3	CAISDPTMTSGAVEQYF
TRBV2	CASRDREATNEKLFF
TRBV4-2	CASSQDRGGINGGETQYF